This T cell receptor beta chain was sequenced during a study of blood T cell repertoires in COVID-19. On the study more broadly: The United States, Italy and Spain provided the acute and convalescent COVID-19 samples.

Losses at the gene ends were 2 bases for V and 3 bases for J; bases not matched to a gene: 4. This CDR3 contains 15 residues. Germline lookup yields CDR1 LGHDT and CDR2 YNNKEL (reference sequence). In the study's own analysis: Amplified reference gene primers provided the basis for estimating nucleated cell counts. Sequencing was performed with immunoSEQ multiplex PCR; in TCRdb, only in-frame clones are kept and a portion is missing. The D gene and trimming were derived from the DNA, and the V and J assignments and clone size from that table. The sample contains more than 200,000 clones, approximately 90% of which appear only once. Participants reported their clinical history, and cohort assignment relied on those reports. What the recovered Cohort 3 donors had was two negative PCRs, clearance, or symptom resolution.

The sequence derives from a woman in her thirties who had recovered from COVID-19. The V and J genes are TRBV3-1 (or the pseudogene TRBV3-2) and TRBJ2-1; TRBD1 matches 7 bases. Sequencing was done on a sample of PBMCs or T cells enriched from blood (not recorded which). The CDR3, as DNA: TGTGCCAGCAGCCAATCGGGACAGAGCTACAATGAGCAGTTCTTC. This gives the protein CASSQSGQSYNEQFF.